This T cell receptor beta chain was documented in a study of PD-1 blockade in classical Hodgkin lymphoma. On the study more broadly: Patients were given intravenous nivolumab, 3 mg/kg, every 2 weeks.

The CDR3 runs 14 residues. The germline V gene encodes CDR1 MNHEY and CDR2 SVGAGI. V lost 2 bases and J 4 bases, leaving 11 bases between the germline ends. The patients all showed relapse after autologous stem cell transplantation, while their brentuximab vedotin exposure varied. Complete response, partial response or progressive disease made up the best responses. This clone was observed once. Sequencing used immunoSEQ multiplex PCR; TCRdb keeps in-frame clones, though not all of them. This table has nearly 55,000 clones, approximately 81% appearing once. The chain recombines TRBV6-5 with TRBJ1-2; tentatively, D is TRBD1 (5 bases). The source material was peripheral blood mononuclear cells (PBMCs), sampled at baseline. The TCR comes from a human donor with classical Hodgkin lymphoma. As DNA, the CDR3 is TGTGCCAGCAGTTACGACGAGGGGTTCTATGGCTACACCTTC. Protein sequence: CASSYDEGFYGYTF.